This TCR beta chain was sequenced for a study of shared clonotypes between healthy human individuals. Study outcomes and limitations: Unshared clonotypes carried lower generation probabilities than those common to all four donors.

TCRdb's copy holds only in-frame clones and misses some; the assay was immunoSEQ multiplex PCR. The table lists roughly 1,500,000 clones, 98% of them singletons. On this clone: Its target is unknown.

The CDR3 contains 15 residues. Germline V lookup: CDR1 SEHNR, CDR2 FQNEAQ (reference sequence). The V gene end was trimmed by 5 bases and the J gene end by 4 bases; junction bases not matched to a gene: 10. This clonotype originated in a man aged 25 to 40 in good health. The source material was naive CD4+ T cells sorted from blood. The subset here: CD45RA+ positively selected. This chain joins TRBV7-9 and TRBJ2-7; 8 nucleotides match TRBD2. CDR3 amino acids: CASSVSGSGSYEQYF. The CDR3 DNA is TGTGCCAGCAGCGTATCTGGGAGCGGGAGTTACGAGCAGTACTTC.